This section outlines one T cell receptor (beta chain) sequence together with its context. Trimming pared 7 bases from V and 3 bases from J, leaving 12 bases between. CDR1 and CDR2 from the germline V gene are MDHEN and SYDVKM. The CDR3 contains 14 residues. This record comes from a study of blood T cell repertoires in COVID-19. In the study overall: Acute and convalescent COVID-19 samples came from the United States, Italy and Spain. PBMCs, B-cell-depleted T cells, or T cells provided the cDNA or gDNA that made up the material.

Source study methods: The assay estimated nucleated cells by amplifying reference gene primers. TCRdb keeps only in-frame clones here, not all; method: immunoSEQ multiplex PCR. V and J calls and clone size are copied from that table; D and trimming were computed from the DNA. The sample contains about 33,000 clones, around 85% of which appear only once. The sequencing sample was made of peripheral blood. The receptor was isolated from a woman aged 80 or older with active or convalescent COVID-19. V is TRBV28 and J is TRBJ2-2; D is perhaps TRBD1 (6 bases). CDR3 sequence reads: CASTRGRDTGELFF. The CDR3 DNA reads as TGTGCCAGCACCAGGGGTCGGGACACCGGGGAGCTGTTTTTT.